This TCR beta chain derives from a study of T cells after yellow fever vaccination. Study in general: It was SMART-Seq v4 Ultra Low Input that prepared the fractions with low cell numbers. Regarding the study as a whole: Reappearing after the booster were most of the clones from primary vaccination (roughly 96% CD4, 88% CD8).

A universal primer site and UMIs were added as TCR cDNA was made by 5'RACE template switching. Via MiXCR, TCRdb re-called the 5' RACE reads, giving one row per CDR3 protein. The sample contains a few hundred thousand distinct CDR3 sequences, approximately 10% of which appear only once. The CDR3 length is 16 residues. CDR1 is ENHRY and CDR2 is SYGVKD in the germline V gene. V was pared by 4 bases and J by 5 bases, with 10 bases of the junction left unmatched. With regard to this clonotype: The antigen is not known.

The specimen was CD4+ T cells sorted from PBMCs, collected 5 days after the yellow fever booster vaccination. The TCR originated in a man between 18 and 29 years old who received the YFV17D yellow fever vaccine. This chain uses TRBV10-3 with TRBJ2-3; 9 nucleotides agree with TRBD2. CDR3 residues: CAISAQGRGGQDTQYF. DNA of the CDR3: TGTGCCATCAGTGCCCAGGGGCGGGGGGGTCAAGATACGCAGTATTTT.